One sample yielded the 26 T cell receptor beta chains listed below, sequenced in a study of vaccination effects on CD4 cells after COVID-19. These receptors' targets are unknown. Peptide-pool stimulation followed by sequencing identified expanded antigen-specific CD4+ clonotypes in the ViraFEST assay. Having been cultured for 10 days, the cells underwent CD4+ T cell isolation. Participants were vaccinated with two doses of either the BNT162b2 or mRNA-1273 vaccine. TCRdb's table, derived via immunoSEQ multiplex PCR, lists solely in-frame clones and lacks some. The profile shows 24,000 or so clones, about 70% of them singletons. The sequencing used CD4+ T cells from PBMCs cultured with SARS-CoV-2 spike peptides, collected after COVID-19 vaccination. These receptors all stem from a human donor who received a COVID-19 vaccine.

The CDR3 DNA follows: TGCGCCAGCAGCCAACCCCGCAAACGGGACCCTGCCACTAACTATGGCTACACCTTC. It specifies CASSQPRKRDPATNYGYTF. The chain couples TRBV4-1 to TRBJ1-2, with D perhaps matching TRBD1 (5 bases). V was clipped by 2 bases and J by 0 bases, with 22 bases between them. Germline loops: CDR1 MGHRA, CDR2 YSYEKL. The CDR3 is 19 amino acids.

The chain is built from TRBV21-1 and TRBJ2-5; no check of the table's D call, TRBD1, against the DNA was made. TRBV21-1 is annotated as a pseudogene. This CDR3 spans 18 amino acids. CDR3 residues: CASSKEGPEPGDQETQYF. CDR3 DNA sequence: TGTGCCAGCAGCAAAGAGGGACCAGAACCAGGGGACCAAGAGACCCAGTACTTC.

The sample holds a few counts of this clone. The chain employs TRBV2 and TRBJ1-3, with a weak D call TRBD1 (6 bases). This CDR3 has 13 amino acids. Germline CDR1 SNHLY, CDR2 FYNNEI. Between the trimmed V and J ends, which lost 6 bases and 3 bases, there was a span of 9 bases. The CDR3 protein is CASSGQNGNTIYF. The DNA for the CDR3 is TGTGCCAGCAGCGGACAGAATGGAAACACCATATATTTT.

The table lists this clone with a count of one. The genes are TRBV6-5 and TRBJ2-7; 8 nucleotides match TRBD1. CDR3 length: 14 amino acids. V lost 5 bases and J lost 2; bases outside the gene matches: 5. From germline, CDR1 is MNHEY and CDR2 SVGAGI. Here the CDR3 DNA reads TGTGCCAGCAGTCGGACAGGGAGACCCTACGAGCAGTACTTC. It codes for CASSRTGRPYEQYF.

This clone appeared a few times. The chain employs TRBV29-1 and TRBJ2-2, with TRBD2 matching over 9 bases. The germline V gene has CDR1 SQVTM and CDR2 ANQGSEA. CDR3 length: 14 residues. V shed 5 bases and J 1 base; nucleotides not matched to a gene: 2. The CDR3 loop reads CSVRLAENTGELFF. The CDR3 DNA sequence: TGCAGCGTTAGACTAGCGGAGAACACCGGGGAGCTGTTTTTT.

The CDR3 reads CASSLEVGGPAQETQYF. The CDR3 coding sequence is TGCGCCAGCAGCTTGGAGGTCGGGGGGCCAGCACAAGAGACCCAGTACTTC. V is TRBV5-1 and J is TRBJ2-5; D might be TRBD2 (7 bases). Trimming removed 0 bases at V and 2 bases at J, with 17 bases between. From germline, CDR1 is SGHRS and CDR2 YFSETQ. The CDR3 covers 17 residues.

The chain combines TRBV11-2 with TRBJ2-3, with D possibly TRBD2 on 7 matching bases. The CDR3 is 15 residues long. Germline loops: CDR1 SGHAT, CDR2 FQNNGV. V lost 1 base and J 4 bases, leaving 12 bases between the germline ends. The CDR3 here is CASSLGGGGADTQYF. DNA for the CDR3: TGTGCCAGCAGCTTAGGCGGGGGCGGTGCAGATACGCAGTATTTT.

V gene TRBV5-1 combines with J gene TRBJ1-3, with 10 positions matching TRBD1. Per the germline V gene, CDR1 is SGHRS and CDR2 is YFSETQ. Trimming removed 0 bases from V and 4 bases from J; junction bases left unmatched: 4. The length of the CDR3 is 16 residues. The chain's CDR3 is CASSLATGGTGNTIYF. In DNA, the CDR3 is TGCGCCAGCAGCTTGGCGACAGGGGGCACGGGAAACACCATATATTTT.

The chain is built from TRBV5-1 and TRBJ2-4, with unresolved D. Germline CDR1 is SGHRS and CDR2 is YFSETQ. The ends were cut back, 0 bases at V and 8 bases at J, with 9 bases in the middle. The CDR3 is 13 amino acids. The CDR3 DNA is TGCGCCAGCAGCTTGGAAGGGTTGGACATTCAGTACTTC. It specifies CASSLEGLDIQYF.

The rearrangement links TRBV5-1 to TRBJ1-4; 11 bases fit TRBD1. The trim removed 4 bases at V and 7 bases at J, leaving 12 bases unmatched. The CDR3 loop spans 17 amino acids. Germline loops: CDR1 SGHRS, CDR2 YFSETQ. The CDR3 coding sequence is TGCGCCAGCAGCCCCCTAAGGACAGGGGGCGTAGGTGAAAAACTGTTTTTT. It is translated as CASSPLRTGGVGEKLFF.

V is TRBV24-1 and J is TRBJ1-5, with unresolved D. The CDR3 sequence is 17 residues long. Trimming cost V 8 bases and J 2 bases, with 21 bases left between them. Germline V gene data show CDR1 as KGHDR and CDR2 as SFDVKD. The CDR3: CATNPFVRWLRNQPQHF. For the CDR3, the DNA is TGTGCCACCAACCCCTTCGTCCGATGGTTGCGCAATCAGCCCCAGCATTTT.

The CDR3 spells CASSEWREEHEQYF. The CDR3 DNA sequence: TGTGCCAGCAGTGAATGGCGGGAGGAACACGAGCAGTACTTC. This chain joins TRBV6-1 and TRBJ2-7; 8 bases line up with TRBD2. The CDR3 consists of 14 residues. CDR1 is MNHNS, CDR2 SASEGT, per germline. The ends lost 2 bases at V and 5 bases at J; junction bases unmatched: 5.

This chain joins TRBV2 and TRBJ2-1, with 10 bases fitting TRBD2. Germline V gene lookup returns CDR1 SNHLY and CDR2 FYNNEI. With V trimmed by 2 bases and J by 9 bases, 13 bases remained unmatched. The CDR3 is 17 residues long. The CDR3 spells CASSEKVAGGVRVEQFF. DNA for the CDR3: TGTGCCAGCAGTGAAAAGGTAGCGGGAGGAGTACGGGTTGAGCAGTTCTTC.

The rearrangement uses TRBV9 and TRBJ1-3; D call uncertain. CDR1 and CDR2 (germline): SGDLS, YYNGEE. Trimming left V 0 bases short and J 4 bases short, with 8 bases between. This CDR3 is 14 amino acids long. The CDR3 here is CASSVGGGGNTIYF. In DNA, the CDR3 is TGTGCCAGCAGCGTAGGGGGAGGGGGAAACACCATATATTTT.

The chain links TRBV11-2 to TRBJ1-2, with 10 bases aligning to TRBD1. The J segment lost 3 bases and the V segment lost 5 bases, leaving 3 bases of the junction unmatched. Germline V CDR1 and CDR2: SGHAT, FQNNGV. The CDR3 has 14 amino acids. CDR3 amino acids: CASSQGQGYYGYTF. DNA of the CDR3: TGTGCCAGCAGCCAGGGACAGGGGTACTATGGCTACACCTTC.

CDR3 nucleotide sequence: TGCGCCAGCAGCTTGGGGATGACAGGGCCCTACGAGCAGTACTTC. It is translated as CASSLGMTGPYEQYF. The chain uses TRBV5-1 and TRBJ2-7; the match to TRBD1 covers 7 bases. CDR1 and CDR2 (germline): SGHRS, YFSETQ. The J segment lost 2 bases and the V segment lost 0 bases, leaving 5 bases of the junction unmatched. CDR3 size: 15 residues.

The chain links TRBV5-4 to TRBJ1-6; D gene unclear. Per germline, CDR1 SGHNT and CDR2 YYREEE (reference sequence). V lost 6 bases, J lost 6 bases, and 16 bases lay in between. CDR3 length: 15 residues. The CDR3 sequence is CASTYNGPGNSPLHF. Written as DNA, the CDR3 is TGTGCCAGCACCTATAACGGACCTGGTAATTCACCCCTCCACTTT.

In DNA form, the CDR3 reads TGCGCCAGCAGGCACGGGGGGGGCGATACGCAGTATTTT. The encoded protein is CASRHGGGDTQYF. The chain has TRBV5-1 and TRBJ2-3, with TRBD2 matching over 8 bases. The CDR3 covers 13 residues. Per the germline V gene, CDR1 is SGHRS and CDR2 is YFSETQ. V lost 5 bases, J lost 6 bases, and 5 bases stayed unmatched.

The chain employs TRBV9 and TRBJ2-5; possibly TRBD1 for D (5 bases). CDR1 SGDLS and CDR2 YYNGEE come from the germline V gene. This CDR3 comprises 15 residues. The V and J ends lost 0 bases and 4 bases respectively, with 13 bases between them. The CDR3, as DNA: TGTGCCAGCAGCGTAGGCAGGGCCGGGTTAGAGACCCAGTACTTC. This translates into CASSVGRAGLETQYF. The complete variable domain, with remaining parts taken from reference TRBV9 and TRBJ2-5, reads DSGVTQTPKHLITATGQRVTLRCSPRSGDLSVYWYQQSLDQGLQFLIQYYNGEERAKGNILERFSAQQFPDLHSELNLSSLELGDSALYFCASSVGRAGLETQYFGPGTRLLVL.

The chain carries TRBV27 and TRBJ2-7, with 10 bases fitting TRBD1. CDR3 length equals 15 residues. Germline CDR1 is MNHEY and CDR2 is SMNVEV (reference sequence). After removal of 2 bases from V and 3 bases from J, the junction contained 4 bases not matched to a gene. The DNA for the CDR3 is TGTGCCAGCAGTTTAAGCGACAGGGGGCACTACGAGCAGTACTTC. Its protein is CASSLSDRGHYEQYF.

The chain recombines TRBV6-5 with TRBJ1-1; a weak D match, TRBD1 (5 bases). Germline V lookup: CDR1 MNHEY, CDR2 SVGAGI. Trimming pared 7 bases from V and 3 bases from J, leaving 15 bases between. This CDR3 spans 14 amino acids. The CDR3 region is CASIQSTGYTEAFF. CDR3 in DNA: TGTGCCAGCATTCAAAGCACAGGCTACACTGAAGCTTTCTTT.

The V call is TRBV4-1, the J call TRBJ1-2, with D perhaps TRBD1 (6 bases). The V gene lost 2 bases and the J gene lost 8 bases, with 21 bases spanning the gap. The CDR3 covers 16 residues. Germline V gene lookup returns CDR1 MGHRA and CDR2 YSYEKL. The CDR3 region has the DNA TGCGCCAGCAGCCAACCACAGGGAGGGGACGGGGAGGGCTACACCTTC. Translating it yields CASSQPQGGDGEGYTF.

This clone was detected a few times. The CDR3 loop reads CASSPDRAYGYTF. CDR3 in DNA: TGTGCCAGCTCACCAGACAGGGCCTATGGCTACACCTTC. The gene calls are TRBV18 and TRBJ1-2; 7 bases agree with TRBD1. CDR3 size: 13 residues. With V trimmed by 2 bases and J by 4 bases, 1 base remained unmatched. From germline, CDR1 is KGHSH and CDR2 LQKENI. Variable domain in full (rest from reference TRBV18 and TRBJ1-2): NAGVMQNPRHLVRRRGQEARLRCSPMKGHSHVYWYRQLPEEGLKFMVYLQKENIIDESGMPKERFSAEFPKEGPSILRIQQVVRGDSAAYFCASSPDRAYGYTFGSGTRLTVV.

This clone has just a few counts. This chain links TRBV5-1 with TRBJ2-2; D might be TRBD1 or TRBD2, each matching 7 bases. This CDR3 region has 15 residues. Germline V gene sequence: CDR1 SGHRS, CDR2 YFSETQ. The germline V and J ends were trimmed by 3 bases and 3 bases, with 12 bases remaining between them. In DNA, the CDR3 is TGCGCCAGCAGCTCGACAGGGAGGGACACCGGGGAGCTGTTTTTT. Translation: CASSSTGRDTGELFF. The full variable domain, with the rest looked up from reference TRBV5-1 and TRBJ2-2, is KAGVTQTPRYLIKTRGQQVTLSCSPISGHRSVSWYQQTPGQGLQFLFEYFSETQRNKGNFPGRFSGRQFSNSRSEMNVSTLELGDSALYLCASSSTGRDTGELFFGEGSRLTVL.

This clone has more than one count but fewer than ten. The chain recombines TRBV18 with TRBJ1-1; 8 bases are a match to TRBD1. V trimming: 6 bases; J trimming: 6 bases; junction bases outside the gene matches: 3. This CDR3 is 12 amino acids long. Looked up from germline, CDR1 is KGHSH and CDR2 is LQKENI. The CDR3 nucleotides read TGTGCCAGCTCGCCCAGGGGGCCTGAAGCTTTCTTT. Protein product: CASSPRGPEAFF.

This chain connects TRBV2 to TRBJ1-5; D remains unclear. Germline V gives CDR1 SNHLY, CDR2 FYNNEI. The CDR3 runs 11 residues. V lost 4 bases and J 6 bases, leaving 4 bases between the germline ends. DNA of the CDR3: TGTGCCAGCAGTGTGGGTCAGCCCCAGCATTTT. It codes for CASSVGQPQHF. Full variable domain (remainder filled in from reference TRBV2 and TRBJ1-5): EPEVTQTPSHQVTQMGQEVILRCVPISNHLYFYWYRQILGQKVEFLVSFYNNEISEKSEIFDDQFSVERPDGSNFTLKIRSTKLEDSAMYFCASSVGQPQHFGDGTRLSIL.